This T cell receptor beta chain stems from a study of response to subunit inactivated influenza vaccine. Study findings and constraints: Few additional T cells are recruited per seasonal influenza vaccination, authors suggested.

This clonotype was observed a handful of times. Its specificity is not known. Germline V gene lookup returns CDR1 SGHRS and CDR2 YFSETQ. This CDR3 is built from 15 residues. Between the trimmed V and J ends, which lost 1 base and 1 base, there was a span of 12 bases. TCRdb redid the calling of the RT-PCR reads with MiXCR, one entry per CDR3 protein. The sample lists 450,000 to 600,000 distinct CDR3 sequences, about 17% occurring once. J is TRBJ2-7 and V is TRBV5-1; D not certain. The sequence came from a man aged 50-75 years who received an inactivated influenza vaccine. Sequencing was performed on CD4+ T cells sorted from PBMCs, taken roughly 24 months after vaccination. The CDR3 is CASSLTSDGSYEQYF. CDR3 coding DNA: TGCGCCAGCAGCTTGACCTCGGACGGTTCCTACGAGCAGTACTTC.